This record looks at one TCR beta chain sequence and its context. Its antigen is undetermined. The record originates from a study of T cells after posttransplantation cyclophosphamide. The CDR3 spans 12 residues. CDR1 and CDR2 (germline): SGHTA, FQGTGA. V lost 1 base and J lost 6, with 4 bases in between. Only in-frame clones appear in the TCRdb table, and some are missing; sequencing was by immunoSEQ multiplex PCR. The sample has roughly 23,000 clones; around 98% are singletons. The naive gate required viable CD3+CD4+ or CD3+CD8+ cells with CCR7+CD45RA+CD45RO-CD95-CD27+CD28+ phenotype. Findings of the study overall: Skin or GI-infiltrating T cells shared few TRB sequences with blood. Later post-transplant blood repertoires were often dominated by donor CD8+ memory clones.

The TCR comes from a man between 50 and 59 years old in good health, CMV-negative, and a related stem cell transplant donor. The chain employs TRBV7-3 and TRBJ2-1; no reliable D call. Sample: naive CD4+ T cells sorted from PBMCs. Here the CDR3 reads CASSLRGNEQFF. The CDR3, as DNA: TGTGCCAGCAGCTTAAGAGGCAATGAGCAGTTCTTC. Full variable domain (rest looked up from reference TRBV7-3 and TRBJ2-1): GAGVSQTPSNKVTEKGKYVELRCDPISGHTALYWYRQSLGQGPEFLIYFQGTGAADDSGLPNDRFFAVRPEGSVSTLKIQRTERGDSAVYLCASSLRGNEQFFGPGTRLTVL.